Listed below are T cell receptor beta chains from one sample, sequenced in a study of beta chain features in type 1 diabetes. The data were produced by immunoSEQ multiplex PCR, yet TCRdb's version contains in-frame clones alone and is incomplete. The data show 100,000 to 150,000 clones, around 8.8% seen once. Sequencing was carried out using central memory CD4+ T cells from blood. Every receptor here comes from a man aged 25 to 45 with type 1 diabetes. Each CDR3 is given with its conserved first and last residue. A D gene is named only where the DNA matches it firmly. Clone size is not always given. Where it is, it says once, few, many or a class for expanded clones.

V: TRBV4-2; size: many; J: TRBJ2-7; D: TRBD2; DNA: TGTGCCAGCAGCCAAGATTCTAGCGGATCCTACGAGCAGTACTTC; CDR3: CASSQDSSGSYEQYF
V: TRBV5-1; size: -; J: TRBJ2-7; D: -; DNA: TGCGCCAGCAGACAGGACGGCTACGAGCAGTACTTC; CDR3: CASRQDGYEQYF
V: TRBV19; size: few; J: TRBJ2-2; D: -; DNA: TGTGCCAGTAGTATAGAGGCAGGGGTGTTCACCGGGGAGCTGTTTTTT; CDR3: CASSIEAGVFTGELFF
V: TRBV7-9; size: few; J: TRBJ2-1; D: -; DNA: TGTGCCAGCAGCGAACAGGGCAATGAGCAGTTCTTC; CDR3: CASSEQGNEQFF
V: TRBV9; size: -; J: TRBJ1-4; D: -; DNA: TGTGCCAGCAGCGTCGGGGGGGTTGAGGAAAAACTGTTTTTT; CDR3: CASSVGGVEEKLFF
V: TRBV7-7; size: few; J: TRBJ2-1; D: -; DNA: TGTGCTAGCAGCTTAGGGGCGAGCAATGAGCAGTTCTTC; CDR3: CASSLGASNEQFF
V: TRBV30; size: few; J: TRBJ1-6; D: TRBD1; DNA: TGTGCCTGGAGACCGGCCAATACCGGGACAGGGGCTAATTCACCCCTCCACTTT; CDR3: CAWRPANTGTGANSPLHF
V: TRBV5-1; size: few; J: TRBJ2-7; D: -; DNA: TGCGCCAGTACCCAGGGGCCGGGGGGCGAGCAGTACTTC; CDR3: CASTQGPGGEQYF
V: TRBV2; size: few; J: TRBJ2-2; D: -; DNA: TGTGCCAGCACCAGGGACACCGGGGAGCTGTTTTTT; CDR3: CASTRDTGELFF
V: TRBV5-6; size: -; J: TRBJ2-1; D: -; DNA: TGTGCCAGCAGCTTGTTTGCGGGGACCTACAATGAGCAGTTCTTC; CDR3: CASSLFAGTYNEQFF
V: TRBV5-4; size: many; J: TRBJ2-7; D: TRBD1; DNA: TGTGCCAGCAGTTCCGGGACAGGGCTTCCCTACGAGCAGTACTTC; CDR3: CASSSGTGLPYEQYF
V: TRBV28; size: few; J: TRBJ2-7; D: TRBD1; DNA: TGTGCCAGCAGTGGGGGACAGGGAGCTAAGCAGTACTTC; CDR3: CASSGGQGAKQYF
V: TRBV7-9; size: -; J: TRBJ2-1; D: TRBD2; DNA: TGTGCCAGCAGCTTAAGCTTGGCGGGGGCCTACAATGAGCAGTTCTTC; CDR3: CASSLSLAGAYNEQFF
V: TRBV18; size: -; J: TRBJ1-5; D: -; DNA: TGTGCCAGCTCACCAAAGGGACAAGGGGTCGACAATCAGCCCCAGCATTTT; CDR3: CASSPKGQGVDNQPQHF
V: TRBV5-1; size: -; J: TRBJ2-1; D: -; DNA: TGCGCCAGCAGCTTGGGAGGGAGTGCCTACAATGAGCAGTTCTTC; CDR3: CASSLGGSAYNEQFF
V: TRBV5-4; size: few; J: TRBJ1-6; D: TRBD1; DNA: TGTGCCAGCAGCCGCTCGGGACAGTCGAATTCACCCCTCCACTTT; CDR3: CASSRSGQSNSPLHF
V: TRBV7-3; size: -; J: TRBJ1-5; D: TRBD1; DNA: TGTGCCAGCAGCATGGGACAGGGTCAGCCCCAGCATTTT; CDR3: CASSMGQGQPQHF
V: TRBV30; size: few; J: TRBJ2-7; D: -; DNA: TGTGCCTGGAGTGTTGGCTCCGAGCAGTACTTC; CDR3: CAWSVGSEQYF
V: TRBV7-9; size: -; J: TRBJ1-2; D: TRBD1; DNA: TGTGCCAGCAGCCAACAGGGGGATCGACCCTACACCTTC; CDR3: CASSQQGDRPYTF
V: TRBV28; size: few; J: TRBJ1-1; D: -; DNA: TGTGCCAGCAGCCCAGGGGCCATGAACACTGAAGCTTTCTTT; CDR3: CASSPGAMNTEAFF
V: TRBV28; size: -; J: TRBJ2-3; D: TRBD1; DNA: TGTGCCAGCACCCCGGGACAGGGAACCTTCACAGATACGCAGTATTTT; CDR3: CASTPGQGTFTDTQYF
V: TRBV2; size: few; J: TRBJ1-1; D: -; DNA: TGTGCCAGCAGTGAACAGGGTTTGAACACTGAAGCTTTCTTT; CDR3: CASSEQGLNTEAFF
V: TRBV18; size: -; J: TRBJ2-1; D: TRBD2; DNA: TGTGCCAGCTCACCACCAGGCGGGGGGAGCTCCTACAATGAGCAGTTCTTC; CDR3: CASSPPGGGSSYNEQFF
V: TRBV6-5; size: -; J: TRBJ2-1; D: -; DNA: TGTGCCAGCAGTTACCGGGGCGGAGGGTTCGATGAGCAGTTCTTC; CDR3: CASSYRGGGFDEQFF
V: TRBV9; size: -; J: TRBJ2-5; D: -; DNA: TGTGCCAGCAGCTCGCTGGGGACTGCCCAAGAGACCCAGTACTTC; CDR3: CASSSLGTAQETQYF
V: TRBV7-3; size: few; J: TRBJ2-2; D: -; DNA: TGTGCCAGCAGCTTAACGCAGTCCGGGGAGCTGTTTTTT; CDR3: CASSLTQSGELFF
V: TRBV6-6; size: few; J: TRBJ1-2; D: -; DNA: TGTGCCAGCAGTTACGCCGCCAGGGGAAGTGGCTACACCTTC; CDR3: CASSYAARGSGYTF
V: TRBV5-4; size: -; J: TRBJ2-3; D: -; DNA: TGTGCCAGCAGACGAGTAGCGACAGATACGCAGTATTTT; CDR3: CASRRVATDTQYF
V: TRBV4-3; size: -; J: TRBJ2-5; D: -; DNA: TGCGCCAGCAGCCAAGAAGGTGGGCGGGGCCAAGAGACCCAGTACTTC; CDR3: CASSQEGGRGQETQYF
V: TRBV4-1; size: few; J: TRBJ1-6; D: TRBD1; DNA: TGCGCCAGCAGCCTCAAGGGGACAGGGGGATTAGAATCACCCCTCCACTTT; CDR3: CASSLKGTGGLESPLHF
V: TRBV7-9; size: many; J: TRBJ1-6; D: -; DNA: TGTGCCAGCAGCTTAGCATTAGGGGCCCATTCACCCCTCCACTTT; CDR3: CASSLALGAHSPLHF
V: TRBV18; size: -; J: TRBJ1-1; D: -; DNA: TGTGCCAGCTCTAAGGAGGGGAACACTGAAGCTTTCTTT; CDR3: CASSKEGNTEAFF